This is a list of T cell receptor beta chains from one sample in a study of OX40 agonist ivuxolimab in advanced cancers. The assay was immunoSEQ multiplex PCR, and TCRdb's table has in-frame clones only and misses some. Seen here are approximately 60,000 clones, roughly 89% observed once, and the top ten hold 0.6% to 0.8%. The sequenced sample was CD4+ or CD8+ T cells sorted from blood, obtained in a trial of the OX40 agonist ivuxolimab. These receptors were taken from an adult with an advanced solid tumor such as melanoma, head and neck, liver or kidney cancer. CDR3s include the opening cysteine and the closing phenylalanine or tryptophan. Fields, in order: J gene, D gene, clone size, V gene, CDR3 DNA, CDR3 protein. The D gene is left open where the match is weak. The size entry is marked missing in some rows and otherwise reads once, few, many or a size class.

j_call: TRBJ1-6
d_call: .
clone_size: .
v_call: TRBV18
cdr3_nt: TGTGCCAGCTCACCACCGGTTGGGGGAACCAATTCACCCCTCCACTTT
cdr3_aa: CASSPPVGGTNSPLHF

j_call: TRBJ2-2
d_call: TRBD2
clone_size: .
v_call: TRBV7-2
cdr3_nt: TGTGCCAGCAGATCCGGTGCTAGCGGGGTTAGGCTGTTTTTT
cdr3_aa: CASRSGASGVRLFF

j_call: TRBJ2-2
d_call: TRBD2
clone_size: once
v_call: TRBV2
cdr3_nt: TGTGCCAGCCGGAAGGAGGGAGCGGGGACCGGGGAGCTGTTTTTT
cdr3_aa: CASRKEGAGTGELFF

j_call: TRBJ1-6
d_call: .
clone_size: .
v_call: TRBV11-2
cdr3_nt: .
cdr3_aa: CASSLEFLWTGPTYNSPLHF

j_call: TRBJ2-7
d_call: TRBD1
clone_size: .
v_call: TRBV11-2
cdr3_nt: TGTGCCAGCAGCCCCACCGCAGGACAGGGATCCTACGAGCAGTACTTC
cdr3_aa: CASSPTAGQGSYEQYF

j_call: TRBJ2-1
d_call: TRBD2
clone_size: .
v_call: TRBV30
cdr3_nt: TGTGCCTGCCCCGGACTAGCGGGAAGGGAGCAGTTCTTC
cdr3_aa: CACPGLAGREQFF

j_call: TRBJ2-2
d_call: .
clone_size: .
v_call: TRBV28
cdr3_nt: TGTGCCAGCGGCCTAAGTTCTACCGGGGAGCTGTTTTTT
cdr3_aa: CASGLSSTGELFF

j_call: TRBJ2-3
d_call: .
clone_size: .
v_call: TRBV4-1
cdr3_nt: TGCGCCAGCAGCCAAGGATTGAGGGGAGCGGGTACGCAGTATTTT
cdr3_aa: CASSQGLRGAGTQYF

j_call: TRBJ1-1
d_call: .
clone_size: .
v_call: TRBV6-6
cdr3_nt: TGTGCCAGCAGTTACGAGGGTACTGAAGCTTTCTTT
cdr3_aa: CASSYEGTEAFF

j_call: TRBJ1-2
d_call: TRBD1
clone_size: .
v_call: TRBV11-2
cdr3_nt: TGTGCCAGCAGCTTAGTGACAGGGATCGACGGCTACACCTTC
cdr3_aa: CASSLVTGIDGYTF

j_call: TRBJ1-1
d_call: .
clone_size: few
v_call: TRBV4-1
cdr3_nt: TGCGCCAGCAGCCAGGGAGGGGTGGGGTGGAACACTGAAGCTTTCTTT
cdr3_aa: CASSQGGVGWNTEAFF

j_call: TRBJ2-4
d_call: TRBD1
clone_size: .
v_call: TRBV6-5
cdr3_nt: TGTGCCAGCAGGAAACAGGGGGGCGGGAACATTCAGTACTTC
cdr3_aa: CASRKQGGGNIQYF

j_call: TRBJ1-1
d_call: .
clone_size: .
v_call: TRBV18
cdr3_nt: TGTGCCAGCTCACCACCTGATATGAACACTGAAGCTTTCTTT
cdr3_aa: CASSPPDMNTEAFF

j_call: TRBJ1-1
d_call: TRBD1
clone_size: once
v_call: TRBV7-2
cdr3_nt: TGTGCCAGCAGCCCCCCGCGACAGGGTACGATGAACACTGAAGCTTTCTTT
cdr3_aa: CASSPPRQGTMNTEAFF

j_call: TRBJ1-5
d_call: .
clone_size: .
v_call: TRBV28
cdr3_nt: TGTGCCAGCAGGGGGCGGTTTACCAATCAGCCCCAGCATTTT
cdr3_aa: CASRGRFTNQPQHF

j_call: TRBJ2-7
d_call: TRBD2
clone_size: .
v_call: TRBV7-9
cdr3_nt: TGTGCCAGCAGCGCGGGAGGGGCAGGCAACGAGCAGTACTTC
cdr3_aa: CASSAGGAGNEQYF

j_call: TRBJ2-7
d_call: .
clone_size: few
v_call: TRBV4-1
cdr3_nt: TGCGCCAGCAGCCGGATAGAACAGGGATACGAGCAGTACTTC
cdr3_aa: CASSRIEQGYEQYF

j_call: TRBJ2-3
d_call: .
clone_size: .
v_call: TRBV18
cdr3_nt: TGTGCCAGCTCACCGTCGGGGACAACCACCCCAGATACGCAGTATTTT
cdr3_aa: CASSPSGTTTPDTQYF

j_call: TRBJ2-2
d_call: .
clone_size: .
v_call: TRBV6-6
cdr3_nt: TGTGCCAGCACCAACGACAGAGACACCGGGGAGCTGTTTTTT
cdr3_aa: CASTNDRDTGELFF

j_call: TRBJ2-3
d_call: TRBD2
clone_size: .
v_call: TRBV10-3
cdr3_nt: TGTGCCATCAGTGAGTCACTAGCGGGGGTCGCAGATACGCAGTATTTT
cdr3_aa: CAISESLAGVADTQYF

j_call: TRBJ1-5
d_call: .
clone_size: once
v_call: TRBV28
cdr3_nt: TGTGCCAGCAGTCCCCCGGGCGGTGTTAGCAATCAGCCCCAGCATTTT
cdr3_aa: CASSPPGGVSNQPQHF

j_call: TRBJ2-5
d_call: TRBD2
clone_size: .
v_call: TRBV5-6
cdr3_nt: TGTGCCAGCGCCTGGACTAGCGGGAACCAAGAGACCCAGTACTTC
cdr3_aa: CASAWTSGNQETQYF

j_call: TRBJ2-3
d_call: .
clone_size: once
v_call: TRBV18
cdr3_nt: TGTGCCAGCTCACAGCAGGGTCTCGCGGGCACAGATACGCAGTATTTT
cdr3_aa: CASSQQGLAGTDTQYF

j_call: TRBJ1-3
d_call: .
clone_size: .
v_call: TRBV18
cdr3_nt: TGTGCCAGCTCACCGGGTCTAGCAAACACCATATATTTT
cdr3_aa: CASSPGLANTIYF

j_call: TRBJ2-2
d_call: .
clone_size: .
v_call: TRBV30
cdr3_nt: TGTGCCTGGAGTGTACGGTGGGGGGCCACCGGGGAGCTGTTTTTT
cdr3_aa: CAWSVRWGATGELFF

j_call: TRBJ2-1
d_call: TRBD2
clone_size: .
v_call: TRBV9
cdr3_nt: TGTGCCAGCAGCTCGTCCGGGACTAGGAATGAGCAGTTCTTC
cdr3_aa: CASSSSGTRNEQFF

j_call: TRBJ1-3
d_call: .
clone_size: .
v_call: TRBV6-1
cdr3_nt: TGTGCCAGCAGTTTGGGGAGCACCATATATTTT
cdr3_aa: CASSLGSTIYF

j_call: TRBJ2-2
d_call: .
clone_size: .
v_call: TRBV7-3
cdr3_nt: TGTGCCAGCAGCTTAAACAGAGGGGCCGGGGAGCTGTTTTTT
cdr3_aa: CASSLNRGAGELFF

j_call: TRBJ1-2
d_call: .
clone_size: .
v_call: TRBV14
cdr3_nt: TGTGCCAGCAGCCAAGGTTCCCTCGGGGGGCAGATAGGCTATGGCTACACCTTC
cdr3_aa: CASSQGSLGGQIGYGYTF

j_call: TRBJ2-1
d_call: .
clone_size: .
v_call: TRBV2
cdr3_nt: TGTGCCAGCAGAAGGGCCAATGAGCAGTTCTTC
cdr3_aa: CASRRANEQFF

j_call: TRBJ1-6
d_call: .
clone_size: .
v_call: TRBV6-1
cdr3_nt: TGTGCCAGCAGCTTGGGGGGGGATTCACCCCTCCACTTT
cdr3_aa: CASSLGGDSPLHF

j_call: TRBJ1-2
d_call: .
clone_size: .
v_call: TRBV5-1
cdr3_nt: TGCGCCAGCAGCTTGGATGGCAGCTCCTATGGCTACACCTTC
cdr3_aa: CASSLDGSSYGYTF

j_call: TRBJ1-2
d_call: TRBD1
clone_size: .
v_call: TRBV5-6
cdr3_nt: TGTGCCAGCAGCTTGACAGGGGTTGAGGGCTATGGCTACACCTTC
cdr3_aa: CASSLTGVEGYGYTF

j_call: TRBJ1-2
d_call: TRBD1
clone_size: .
v_call: TRBV19
cdr3_nt: TGTGCCAGTAGTGTCATCCGCGACAGGGACAACTACCCATATGGCTACACCTTC
cdr3_aa: CASSVIRDRDNYPYGYTF

j_call: TRBJ1-2
d_call: .
clone_size: .
v_call: TRBV9
cdr3_nt: TGTGCCAGCAGCGGGGAACAGGGCGATCGTCGTCACTTTTCCTATGGCTACACCTTC
cdr3_aa: CASSGEQGDRRHFSYGYTF

j_call: TRBJ2-5
d_call: TRBD2
clone_size: .
v_call: TRBV30
cdr3_nt: TGTGCCTGGAGCCTTCCCGGGACTAGCGGGGGTCGGGGAGAGACCCAGTACTTC
cdr3_aa: CAWSLPGTSGGRGETQYF

j_call: TRBJ1-2
d_call: .
clone_size: .
v_call: TRBV30
cdr3_nt: TGTGCCTGGAGTGTCCGGTTTCCGTTTGGCTACACCTTC
cdr3_aa: CAWSVRFPFGYTF

j_call: TRBJ2-1
d_call: TRBD2
clone_size: .
v_call: TRBV2
cdr3_nt: TGTGCCAGCAGTCGACTAGCGGAGATTTACAATGAGCAGTTCTTC
cdr3_aa: CASSRLAEIYNEQFF

j_call: TRBJ2-7
d_call: TRBD1
clone_size: .
v_call: TRBV5-1
cdr3_nt: TGCGCCAGCAACTTACAGGGGACCTACGAGCAGTACTTC
cdr3_aa: CASNLQGTYEQYF

j_call: TRBJ2-1
d_call: .
clone_size: .
v_call: TRBV9
cdr3_nt: TGTGCCAGCAGCGTAGGTCAGGGCTTTGCCTACAATGAGCAGTTCTTC
cdr3_aa: CASSVGQGFAYNEQFF

j_call: TRBJ2-2
d_call: .
clone_size: few
v_call: TRBV6-1
cdr3_nt: TGTGCCAGCACGAAGCCGAACACCGGGGAGCTGTTTTTT
cdr3_aa: CASTKPNTGELFF

j_call: TRBJ1-2
d_call: .
clone_size: .
v_call: TRBV5-4
cdr3_nt: TGTGCCAGCAGCTTGGGGCAGGGGAATGGCTACACCTTC
cdr3_aa: CASSLGQGNGYTF

j_call: TRBJ2-7
d_call: TRBD1
clone_size: few
v_call: TRBV5-1
cdr3_nt: TGCGCCAGCAGCGGGACAGGGGTTTTCTACGAGCAGTACTTC
cdr3_aa: CASSGTGVFYEQYF

j_call: TRBJ1-3
d_call: .
clone_size: .
v_call: TRBV5-1
cdr3_nt: TGCGCCAGCAGCTTGTCCTCGGGTGGAAACACCATATATTTT
cdr3_aa: CASSLSSGGNTIYF

j_call: TRBJ1-4
d_call: .
clone_size: .
v_call: TRBV6-5
cdr3_nt: TGTGCCAGCCGTCTTAAGGGGTTCGGTGAAAAACTGTTTTTT
cdr3_aa: CASRLKGFGEKLFF

j_call: TRBJ2-6
d_call: .
clone_size: .
v_call: TRBV18
cdr3_nt: TGTGCCAGCTCACCACTGAGCTCTGGGGCCAACGTCCTGACTTTC
cdr3_aa: CASSPLSSGANVLTF

j_call: TRBJ1-2
d_call: .
clone_size: .
v_call: TRBV18
cdr3_nt: TGTGCCAGCTCACCTCTGGAGGGGCGCGGCTATGGCTACACCTTC
cdr3_aa: CASSPLEGRGYGYTF

j_call: TRBJ2-1
d_call: TRBD2
clone_size: .
v_call: TRBV7-8
cdr3_nt: TGTGCCAGCAGGGGCCCCTTCCGCGGGGGAGATGAGCAGTTCTTC
cdr3_aa: CASRGPFRGGDEQFF

j_call: TRBJ2-3
d_call: TRBD1
clone_size: .
v_call: TRBV28
cdr3_nt: TGTGCCAGCAGCTCCAAGGGACAGGGGGTAGATACGCAGTATTTT
cdr3_aa: CASSSKGQGVDTQYF

j_call: TRBJ1-1
d_call: TRBD1
clone_size: .
v_call: TRBV6-6
cdr3_nt: TGTGCCAGCAGTGACCGGGCAGGGGGTGGCACTGAAGCTTTCTTT
cdr3_aa: CASSDRAGGGTEAFF

j_call: TRBJ2-5
d_call: TRBD2
clone_size: .
v_call: TRBV19
cdr3_nt: TGTGCCAGTAGTATCGTTGGGGCGGGGGAAGAGACCCAGTACTTC
cdr3_aa: CASSIVGAGEETQYF

j_call: TRBJ1-1
d_call: .
clone_size: few
v_call: TRBV7-9
cdr3_nt: TGTGCCAGCAGCTTAGGGTCTGGCATCCTTGAAGCTTTCTTT
cdr3_aa: CASSLGSGILEAFF

j_call: TRBJ2-1
d_call: .
clone_size: .
v_call: TRBV5-1
cdr3_nt: TGCGCCAGCAGTTGGGGGGGCTCAGGTGAGCAGTTCTTC
cdr3_aa: CASSWGGSGEQFF